This T cell receptor beta chain was retrieved from a study of chemoradiotherapy in HPV16-positive cancers. Study-level points and caveats: Candidate HPV-specific clones and E7-related TCR motifs grew in tumor during treatment.

CDR3 size: 14 residues. V lost 7 bases to trimming and J lost 4 bases, with 15 bases between them. Germline V gene sequence: CDR1 MNHNY, CDR2 SVGAGI (reference sequence). To note about this clone: What it binds is unknown.

The assay was immunoSEQ multiplex PCR, and TCRdb's table has in-frame clones only and misses some. The sample has 7,500 to 10,000 clones; about 90% are singletons. The chain is built from TRBV6-6 and TRBJ2-3, with D possibly TRBD1 on 6 matching bases. The TCR sequence derives from a human donor with HPV-associated anogenital cancer. The sample was blood, taken from a patient who underwent chemoradiotherapy. CDR3 region: CASTSGVWADTQYF. CDR3 DNA: TGTGCCAGCACTTCAGGGGTTTGGGCAGATACGCAGTATTTT.